The T cell receptor (beta chain) described here comes from a study of technical replicates of blood from a handful of donors. Repertoires were generated with immunoSEQ multiplex PCR, while TCRdb's copy carries only in-frame clones and drops some. The data contain over 80,000 clones, approximately 96% of them seen just once; the ten biggest clones take up less than 0.45%. This receptor was identified in a human donor in good health. The sample consisted of T cells isolated from PBMCs.

The CDR3 sequence: CASTLTGTPIRETQYF. In DNA, the CDR3 is TGTGCCAGCACCCTAACGGGAACCCCTATCCGGGAGACCCAGTACTTC. The chain uses TRBV28 and TRBJ2-5; D might be TRBD2 (5 bases). The V gene's germline CDR1 is MDHEN and CDR2 SYDVKM. The CDR3 has 16 residues. The V gene lost 7 bases and the J gene lost 5 bases, with 23 bases spanning the gap.